The 8 T cell receptor beta chains listed next were all sequenced from one sample in a study of immune heterogeneity within non-small cell lung tumors. Multiplex PCR relied on 32 V and 13 J primers to amplify TCR beta CDR3. MiXCR, applied by TCRdb to the multiplex PCR reads, yields one record per CDR3 protein. The sample has over 10,000 distinct CDR3 sequences; approximately 22% are singletons. Bulk tumor genomic DNA was the template, and each sample received 450 to 750 ng. Far-apart biopsies, several per primary tumor, were taken during surgery. Curative surgical treatment was performed in patients who had newly diagnosed, untreated non-small cell lung cancer. Sequenced input: lung tumor tissue. These receptors all stem from a man between 45 and 60 years old with non-small cell lung cancer.

This clonotype was observed at least ten times. The chain is built from TRBV6-1 and TRBJ2-5, with a possible D match to TRBD1 (6 bases). Germline assignment: CDR1 MNHNS and CDR2 SASEGT. This CDR3 has 15 amino acids. The ends were cut back, 6 bases at V and 5 bases at J, with 19 bases in the middle. CDR3 sequence reads: CASSHSQGFGETQYF. The CDR3 nucleotides read TGTGCCAGCAGCCATTCACAGGGTTTCGGGGAGACCCAGTACTTC.

The rearrangement links TRBV20-1 to TRBJ2-5; 10 nucleotides agree with TRBD2. The CDR3 is 18 residues long. CDR1 is DFQATT and CDR2 is SNEGSKA in the germline V gene (reference sequence). V gave up 0 bases and J gave up 2 bases; unmatched junction bases: 12. CDR3 sequence (DNA): TGCAGTGCTAGAGATGGGTCTAGCGGGAGTAATTTTCAAGAGACCCAGTACTTC. It translates to CSARDGSSGSNFQETQYF.

This clonotype was counted ten times or more. CDR3 sequence reads: CASSPRAPGQGTSNQPQHF. The CDR3 coding sequence is TGTGCCAGCAGTCCTAGGGCACCCGGACAGGGAACTAGCAATCAGCCCCAGCATTTT. The chain is built from TRBV6-1 and TRBJ1-5, with TRBD1 matching over 8 bases. Trimming at V came to 5 bases and at J to 0 bases, leaving 15 bases not matched to a gene. The germline V gene has CDR1 MNHNS and CDR2 SASEGT. CDR3 length: 19 residues.

Regarding this clonotype: A much larger clone differs by one base, so this may be a read error. The genes are TRBV12-3 or TRBV12-4 and TRBJ1-5; D is possibly TRBD1 (6 bases). CDR3 size: 15 residues. CDR3 in amino acids: CASGLEGGSNQPQHF. The DNA for the CDR3 is TGTGCCAGCGGTTTGGAGGGGGGAAGCAATCAGCCCCAGCATTTT.

A word on this clonotype: This may arise from a read error, as a much more abundant clone is one base away. The chain recombines TRBV13 with TRBJ2-7; tentatively, D is TRBD1 (6 bases). CDR1 and CDR2 from the germline V gene are PRHDT and FYEKMQ (reference sequence). Deletions cut 7 bases from V and 0 bases from J, with 19 bases between. CDR3 length equals 16 residues. The CDR3 here is CASNSRGVGNSYEQYF. The CDR3 DNA reads TGTGCCAGCAACTCCAGGGGAGTCGGGAACTCCTACGAGCAGTACTTC.

As regards this clonotype: This may be a read error: a much more frequent sequence differs by one nucleotide. The genes are TRBV5-1 and TRBJ2-1; D is possibly TRBD2 (5 bases). The CDR3 has 15 residues. From germline, CDR1 is SGHRS and CDR2 YFSETQ. For the CDR3, the DNA is TGCACCAGCAGCTTGGTGGGAGAGGGTTACAATGAGCAGTTCTTC. It codes for CTSSLVGEGYNEQFF.

This clonotype ranks as medium-sized. The gene calls are TRBV20-1 and TRBJ1-5; tentatively, D is TRBD1 (6 bases). Trimming shortened V by 0 bases and J by 9 bases, and 12 bases separated the two germline ends. Per germline, CDR1 DFQATT and CDR2 SNEGSKA (reference sequence). This CDR3 is built from 13 residues. CDR3: CSARDAGQWPQHF. The DNA for the CDR3 is TGCAGTGCTAGAGACGCGGGACAATGGCCCCAGCATTTT.

The rearrangement joins TRBV28 to TRBJ1-1; D is uncertain. V dropped 6 bases and J dropped 7 bases, with 12 bases sitting between them. This CDR3 is built from 12 residues. From germline, CDR1 is MDHEN and CDR2 SYDVKM. DNA for the CDR3: TGTGCCAGCAGCCCCCCGCGGGGTGAAGCTTTCTTT. Amino acid sequence: CASSPPRGEAFF.